This T cell receptor (beta chain) was identified during a study of T cell responses to AZD1222 COVID-19 vaccine. Broader study findings: Within unmutated variant regions lay the reported targets of nearly half of spike-specific TCRs. There were repertoire samples only from the period after the peak T cell response. At study baseline, merely six AZD1222 recipients were seropositive. The breadth and depth of Spike-specific TCRs increased once two AZD1222 doses had been given.

Generated by immunoSEQ multiplex PCR, the TCRdb table keeps only in-frame clones and is missing some. The sample lists 170,000 or so clones; 90% were seen once. With respect to this clone: Its antigen is still unknown.

The CDR3 covers 14 residues. Trimming pared 6 bases from V and 8 bases from J, leaving 19 bases between. In germline, CDR1 is KGHSH, CDR2 LQKENI. This sequence joins TRBV18 and TRBJ1-2; possibly TRBD1 for D (6 bases). The sample consisted of peripheral blood, taken on day 0 of AZD1222 vaccination. The clonotype originates from an adult in good health. The DNA of the CDR3 is TGTGCCAGCTCCCCGACAGGAGGTACGGAAGGCTACACCTTC. Amino acids: CASSPTGGTEGYTF.